Below, 22 T cell receptor beta chains from the same sample are listed, as sequenced in a study of blood T cells in healthy people across ages (dated by TCRdb to about 2015). Libraries were made using 5' RACE. The sequencing machine was an Illumina HiSeq 2500. The second PCR ran for roughly 6 to 11 cycles and used a J-beta primer mix along with a sample-barcoded 5' primer. TCRdb reprocessing: public reads trimmed at Q25 with fastp, clones called with MiXCR, in-frame beta chains kept. Every CDR3 protein is listed once, alongside the most common genes and DNA of its rows. In this sample the table shows hundreds of thousands of distinct CDR3 sequences, 20% to 25% of which occur a single time. The ten largest clones represent 3.5% to 4% of the sample. The specimen was blood. The origin of the receptors is a man in his 70s in good health.

The sample holds a few counts of this clonotype. In nucleotides, the CDR3 is TGTGCCAGCAGCTCCCCCTCGGCTGGCTCCTACGAGCAGTACTTC. Its translation is CASSSPSAGSYEQYF. J is TRBJ2-7 and V is TRBV7-9; the D is unclear. The length of the CDR3 is 15 residues. The germline V gene has CDR1 SEHNR and CDR2 FQNEAQ (reference sequence). Trimming stripped 4 bases from V and 0 bases from J, with 13 bases between.

This clonotype was observed a handful of times. The chain carries TRBV7-8 and TRBJ2-5; 10 bases are shared with TRBD1. Near its end, the DNA agrees better with TRBJ2-7, so the J call may be wrong. This CDR3 has 15 residues. The V gene's germline CDR1 is SGHVS and CDR2 FQNEAQ. CDR3: CASSERDRGSYEQYF. The CDR3 nucleotides read TGTGCCAGCAGCGAGCGGGACAGGGGAAGCTACGAGCAGTACTTC.

V usage is TRBV19 and J usage is TRBJ2-7, with D uncertain. This CDR3 comprises 13 residues. Looked up from germline, CDR1 is LNHDA and CDR2 is SQIVND (reference sequence). With 1 base removed from V and 3 bases from J, the gap between germline ends came to 7 bases. CDR3 region: CASSIGRSYEQYF. Written as DNA, the CDR3 is TGTGCCAGTAGTATAGGCCGCAGCTACGAGCAGTACTTC.

The chain joins TRBV20-1 to TRBJ2-2; tentative D call: TRBD2 (5 bases). V was shortened by 1 base and J by 7 bases, with 10 bases between the two germline ends. Germline CDR1 DFQATT, CDR2 SNEGSKA (reference sequence). This CDR3 comprises 13 residues. CDR3 DNA: TGCAGTGCTAGAGTGGGAGATGTCGGGGAGCTGTTTTTT. As protein: CSARVGDVGELFF.

This clonotype was detected only a few times. The chain combines TRBV5-6 with TRBJ2-3, with 10 bases identical to TRBD2. The trim removed 0 bases at V and 4 bases at J, leaving 5 bases unmatched. CDR3 length: 16 residues. CDR1 is SGHDT and CDR2 is YYEEEE in the germline V gene. The CDR3 reads CASSLDTSGIADTQYF. In nucleotides, the CDR3 is TGTGCCAGCAGCTTGGATACTAGCGGGATTGCAGATACGCAGTATTTT.

This clonotype has just a few counts. The chain employs TRBV11-2 and TRBJ2-3; no clear D gene. CDR1 and CDR2 (germline): SGHAT, FQNNGV. Deletions cut 5 bases from V and 2 bases from J, with 8 bases between. The CDR3 runs to 13 residues. The DNA of the CDR3 is TGTGCCAGCAGCCCCCGACCCACAGATACGCAGTATTTT. This sequence encodes CASSPRPTDTQYF.

This clonotype was seen more than once but under ten times. The CDR3 sequence is CASCPQGSDTQYF. DNA for the CDR3: TGTGCCAGCTGCCCACAGGGGTCAGATACGCAGTATTTT. J is TRBJ2-3 and V is TRBV12-3 or TRBV12-4, with 7 bases identical to TRBD1. V was pared by 8 bases and J by 4 bases, with 6 bases of the junction left unmatched. The CDR3 covers 13 residues.

This rearrangement joins TRBV13 to TRBJ2-7, with 7 nucleotides matching TRBD2. After removal of 2 bases from V and 6 bases from J, the junction contained 7 bases not matched to a gene. The CDR3 has 14 residues. The germline CDR1 and CDR2 sequences are PRHDT and FYEKMQ (reference sequence). The CDR3 sequence: CASSLYGRAGEQYF. CDR3 nucleotide sequence: TGTGCCAGCAGCTTATATGGGAGGGCCGGCGAGCAGTACTTC.

This clonotype came up a few times. V usage is TRBV15 and J usage is TRBJ2-1; TRBD2 matches 10 bases. Germline V gene lookup returns CDR1 LNHNV and CDR2 YYDKDF (reference sequence). The J segment lost 4 bases and the V segment lost 3 bases, leaving 9 bases of the junction unmatched. The CDR3 totals 17 residues. Written as DNA, the CDR3 is TGTGCCACCAGCAGTGGCCGACTAGCGGGCCTATACAATGAGCAGTTCTTC. Translated: CATSSGRLAGLYNEQFF.

A few counts support this clonotype. The V and J genes are TRBV12-3 or TRBV12-4 and TRBJ2-2; TRBD2 matches at 12 bases. The CDR3 length is 17 residues. The V segment lost 5 bases and the J segment 3 bases; nucleotides outside the gene matches: 7. The chain's CDR3 is CASSPPTSGSYTGELFF. CDR3 coding DNA: TGTGCCAGCAGTCCACCGACTAGCGGGAGTTACACCGGGGAGCTGTTTTTT.

V usage is TRBV5-1 and J usage is TRBJ2-1; 9 bases match TRBD2. V lost 0 bases to trimming and J lost 7 bases; unmatched junction nucleotides: 8. The CDR3 runs 16 residues. Germline V gene sequence: CDR1 SGHRS, CDR2 YFSETQ. The DNA for the CDR3 is TGCGCCAGCAGCTTGGCCGCGGCGGGAGGGCAGAATGAGCAGTTCTTC. It specifies CASSLAAAGGQNEQFF.

The V and J genes are TRBV20-1 and TRBJ2-1; TRBD2 matches at 10 bases. Trimming took 0 bases from V and 9 from J; bases not matched to a gene: 11. From germline, CDR1 is DFQATT and CDR2 SNEGSKA (reference sequence). The CDR3 has 16 amino acids. The CDR3 DNA reads as TGCAGTGCTAGAGAACCCAGCGGGAGGGCCATGGGTGAGCAGTTCTTC. Translated: CSAREPSGRAMGEQFF.

The chain joins TRBV18 to TRBJ2-3; 7 nucleotides align to TRBD2. CDR3 length: 14 amino acids. Germline V gene lookup returns CDR1 KGHSH and CDR2 LQKENI. J was trimmed by 5 bases and V by 0 bases; bases with no gene match: 2. The CDR3 DNA is TGTGCCAGCTCACCACCTGGGGGGGAAGATACGCAGTATTTT. Its protein is CASSPPGGEDTQYF.

The chain carries TRBV9 and TRBJ2-1; D ambiguous. Germline loops: CDR1 SGDLS, CDR2 YYNGEE. Trimming shortened V by 2 bases and J by 9 bases, and 12 bases separated the two germline ends. The CDR3 sequence is 13 residues long. Written as DNA, the CDR3 is TGTGCCAGCAGCGTTTCTGCTTTCGGTGAGCAGTTCTTC. It specifies CASSVSAFGEQFF.

This chain joins TRBV4-3 and TRBJ2-5, with 9 positions matching TRBD1. Near its end, the DNA agrees better with TRBJ2-1, so the J call may be wrong. The CDR3 is made up of 15 amino acids. Per germline, CDR1 LGHNA and CDR2 YSLEER. The CDR3 DNA sequence: TGCGCCAGCAGCCAAGAGTTGGACAGGGGAAATGAGCAGTTCTTC. Encoded protein: CASSQELDRGNEQFF.

Remarks on this clonotype: A much larger clone differs by one base, so this may be a read error. The chain carries TRBV3-1 and TRBJ2-1; no clear D gene. Germline V gene data show CDR1 as LGHDT and CDR2 as YNNKEL (reference sequence). This CDR3 spans 11 amino acids. The V and J ends lost 0 bases and 9 bases respectively, with 3 bases between them. CDR3 bases: TGTGCCAGCAGCCAAGATCCTGAGCAGTTCTTC. This encodes CASSQDPEQFF.

The V and J genes are TRBV3-1 and TRBJ2-5; a weak D match, TRBD2 (5 bases). CDR1 LGHDT and CDR2 YNNKEL come from the germline V gene (reference sequence). With 2 bases removed from V and 2 bases from J, the gap between germline ends came to 9 bases. The CDR3 contains 14 residues. Here the CDR3 DNA reads TGTGCCAGCAGCCAAAGGGAGTGGCAAGAGACCCAGTACTTC. It is translated as CASSQREWQETQYF.

The genes are TRBV5-1 and TRBJ1-1; the match to TRBD1 covers 8 bases. This CDR3 is built from 15 residues. Looked up from germline, CDR1 is SGHRS and CDR2 is YFSETQ. Trimming cost V 4 bases and J 7 bases; bases outside gene matches: 12. The CDR3 protein is CASSPQGAEGREAFF. DNA of the CDR3: TGCGCCAGCAGCCCTCAGGGGGCGGAGGGTCGTGAAGCTTTCTTT.

The chain is built from TRBV14 and TRBJ2-2; either TRBD1 or TRBD2 may fit D (5 bases each). Germline loops: CDR1 SGHDN, CDR2 FVKESK. Trimming shortened V by 3 bases and J by 5 bases, and 22 bases separated the two germline ends. This CDR3 region has 18 residues. The CDR3 DNA follows: TGTGCCAGCAGCCACCCGGCAGGGACGTCTCTGGGAACCGGGGAGCTGTTTTTT. This codes for CASSHPAGTSLGTGELFF.

This clonotype was found a few times. The chain recombines TRBV20-1 with TRBJ1-1; D gene unclear. Per the germline V gene, CDR1 is DFQATT and CDR2 is SNEGSKA (reference sequence). Trimming stripped 1 base from V and 4 bases from J, with 10 bases between. This CDR3 comprises 13 residues. The DNA for the CDR3 is TGCAGTGCTAGAGGACAACCGCGCACTGAAGCTTTCTTT. It specifies CSARGQPRTEAFF.

The chain is built from TRBV24-1 and TRBJ2-3, with 11 nucleotides matching TRBD2. V gave up 2 bases and J gave up 6 bases; unmatched junction bases: 12. The CDR3 runs to 18 residues. CDR1 is KGHDR and CDR2 is SFDVKD in the germline V gene. Written as DNA, the CDR3 is TGTGCCACCAGTGATTGGGGATATAGCGGGAGGGGAAGTGATACGCAGTATTTT. Its translation is CATSDWGYSGRGSDTQYF.

This clonotype was seen more than once but under ten times. This chain connects TRBV9 to TRBJ2-2; D uncertain. This CDR3 region has 14 residues. Per the germline V gene, CDR1 is SGDLS and CDR2 is YYNGEE. The V gene lost 0 bases and the J gene lost 5 bases, with 8 bases spanning the gap. CDR3 nucleotide sequence: TGTGCCAGCAGCGTAGGGTCTGCGACCGGGGAGCTGTTTTTT. Protein sequence: CASSVGSATGELFF.